This TCR beta chain derives from a study of T cell responses to AZD1222 COVID-19 vaccine. Clones were read by immunoSEQ multiplex PCR, and TCRdb kept only the in-frame ones, dropping some. The data hold about 140,000 clones, with approximately 90% observed a single time. Notes on the study in general: Baseline serology detected seropositivity in only a handful of AZD1222 recipients.

As to this clone: Its antigen is undetermined.

Between the trimmed V and J ends, which lost 7 bases and 6 bases, there was a span of 19 bases. This CDR3 has 15 amino acids. Germline CDR1 and CDR2: MDHEN and SYDVKM. This sequence originates from an adult who received the AZD1222 COVID-19 vaccine. Sequencing used peripheral blood, obtained 28 days after the second AZD1222 dose. The chain is built from TRBV28 and TRBJ2-1; maybe TRBD2 (6 bases). The CDR3 loop reads CASTLGGPEINEQFF. As DNA, the CDR3 is TGTGCCAGCACCTTAGGAGGGCCAGAAATCAATGAGCAGTTCTTC.